This T cell receptor (beta chain) was obtained from a study of blood T cell repertoires in COVID-19. Study in general: Samples representing acute and convalescent COVID-19 were sourced from the United States, Italy and Spain. Sources were T cells, B-cell-depleted T cells, or PBMCs; the material itself was cDNA or gDNA.

CDR3 length: 13 residues. Trimming pared 2 bases from V and 7 bases from J, leaving 10 bases between. Germline V gives CDR1 SGHKS, CDR2 YYEKEE (reference sequence). Participants were aged roughly 18 to 89 years from more than 20 US areas. Original analysis: Estimates of nucleated cell counts were drawn from the amplification of reference gene primers. The repertoire was sequenced with immunoSEQ multiplex PCR; TCRdb's copy has only in-frame clones and lacks some. V, J and clone size derive from that table, while D and trimming were established from the DNA sequence. The table records 250,000 to 300,000 clones, roughly 89% of them present only once.

Sequencing was performed on PBMCs or T cells enriched from blood (not recorded which). The TCR sequence derives from a woman aged 55-69 years who had recovered from COVID-19. The chain links TRBV5-5 to TRBJ2-1; no definite D call. CDR3 coding DNA: TGTGCCAGCAGCTTCACGATCGAGAATGAGCAGTTCTTC. This encodes CASSFTIENEQFF.